The TCR beta chain under discussion was sequenced for a study of blood T cell repertoires in COVID-19. Enrolled through a virtual design, the participants were between roughly 18 and 90 years of age and came from about two dozen US areas. This CDR3 spans 17 amino acids. V dropped 0 bases and J dropped 2 bases, with 17 bases sitting between them. Germline CDR1 and CDR2: SGHTS and YDEGEE. How the authors handled the data: Reference gene primer amplification in the assay estimated nucleated cell counts. Clones were read by immunoSEQ multiplex PCR, and TCRdb kept only the in-frame ones, dropping some. The V and J calls and clone size are taken from that table; D and trimming were inferred from the DNA. The data hold about 220,000 clones, with about nine tenths observed a single time.

J is TRBJ1-2 and V is TRBV5-8; unclear D gene. Sequencing was done on a sample of PBMCs or T cells enriched from blood (not recorded which). This receptor was obtained from a woman between 25 and 40 years old with acute COVID-19. The CDR3: CASSLDLRSGTNYGYTF. In DNA, the CDR3 is TGTGCCAGCAGCTTGGACCTTCGGTCAGGAACCAACTATGGCTACACCTTC.